These 17 T cell receptor beta chains were all obtained from the same sample, sequenced in a study of blood T cell repertoires in COVID-19. Sequencing was performed with immunoSEQ multiplex PCR; in TCRdb, only in-frame clones are kept and a portion is missing. Of 150,000 to 200,000 clones listed, 70% to 90% are singletons. The sequencing sample was made of peripheral blood. These receptors all come from a man aged 55 to 70 with active or convalescent COVID-19.

The chain links TRBV7-8 to TRBJ2-3; D call uncertain. The CDR3 is made up of 14 amino acids. The V gene lost 4 bases and the J gene lost 1 base, with 9 bases spanning the gap. Looked up from germline, CDR1 is SGHVS and CDR2 is FQNEAQ. The CDR3 is CASSSYLGTDTQYF. CDR3 bases: TGTGCCAGCAGCTCCTACCTTGGCACAGATACGCAGTATTTT.

The chain links TRBV4-1 to TRBJ1-1, with a possible D match to TRBD1 (6 bases). CDR1 and CDR2 from the germline V gene are MGHRA and YSYEKL. Trimming pared 1 base from V and 6 bases from J, leaving 15 bases between. This CDR3 contains 15 residues. The DNA of the CDR3 is TGCGCCAGCAGCCAAGGTAGGGGACAACGGGCTGAAGCTTTCTTT. This sequence encodes CASSQGRGQRAEAFF.

The V call is TRBV5-3, the J call TRBJ2-7, with a weak D call TRBD2 (6 bases). TRBV5-3 is reported as an ORF; its role is uncertain. The CDR3 has 14 amino acids. V gave up 7 bases and J gave up 2 bases, with 16 bases separating them. The CDR3: CARRFGGIPYEQYF. The CDR3 nucleotides read TGTGCCAGACGATTTGGGGGGATTCCCTACGAGCAGTACTTC.

J is TRBJ1-1 and V is TRBV12-3 or TRBV12-4, with D perhaps TRBD1 (5 bases). The length of the CDR3 is 12 residues. V was trimmed by 5 bases and J by 5 bases, leaving 9 bases between them. This CDR3 reads CASSHGATEAFF. The CDR3 DNA reads TGTGCCAGCAGTCATGGGGCGACTGAAGCTTTCTTT.

The chain employs TRBV24-1 and TRBJ2-2, with 9 bases lining up with TRBD1. Germline loops: CDR1 KGHDR, CDR2 SFDVKD. The CDR3 contains 13 residues. Trimming cost V 5 bases and J 7 bases; bases outside gene matches: 1. CDR3 protein: CATSGTGDGELFF. DNA for the CDR3: TGTGCCACCAGTGGGACAGGGGACGGGGAGCTGTTTTTT.

This clone came up once. The rearrangement uses TRBV10-2 and TRBJ2-2; D possibly corresponds to TRBD1 (5 bases). The CDR3 has 15 amino acids. Germline CDR1 is WSHSY and CDR2 is SAAADI. V was shortened by 3 bases and J by 3 bases, with 11 bases between the two germline ends. The CDR3 is CASSDHDRYTGELFF. The CDR3 region has the DNA TGCGCCAGCAGTGACCACGACAGATACACCGGGGAGCTGTTTTTT.

The chain is built from TRBV19 and TRBJ2-3, with 10 bases that match TRBD2. Per germline, CDR1 LNHDA and CDR2 SQIVND (reference sequence). The CDR3 runs to 17 residues. Trimming cost V 4 bases and J 1 base; bases outside gene matches: 8. CDR3 residues: CASSTLGLAGGTDTQYF. CDR3 DNA: TGTGCCAGTAGTACTTTAGGGCTAGCGGGGGGCACAGATACGCAGTATTTT.

The chain combines TRBV25-1 with TRBJ1-2; D perhaps matches TRBD1 (6 bases). V shed 7 bases and J shed 2 bases, with 8 bases lying between them. The CDR3 is made up of 12 amino acids. The V gene's germline CDR1 is MGHDK and CDR2 SYGVNS. CDR3 DNA: TGTGCCAGCAAGAGGGGGAACTATGGCTACACCTTC. Protein product: CASKRGNYGYTF.

The sample holds a few counts of this clone. The chain recombines TRBV27 with TRBJ2-7; TRBD2 matches 7 bases. V dropped 8 bases and J dropped 3; count of bases not matched to a gene: 13. The CDR3 consists of 15 residues. The germline V gene has CDR1 MNHEY and CDR2 SMNVEV (reference sequence). This chain's CDR3 is CASVGAAGGSYEQYF. The CDR3 region has the DNA TGTGCCAGCGTTGGGGCCGCCGGGGGGAGCTACGAGCAGTACTTC.

This clone has only a few counts. Other DNA sequences in this specimen translate into the identical CDR3. This chain uses TRBV11-2 with TRBJ2-7; D not resolved. Per the germline V gene, CDR1 is SGHAT and CDR2 is FQNNGV. The CDR3 has 11 amino acids. V lost 1 base and J 6 bases, leaving 4 bases between the germline ends. This chain's CDR3 is CASSLAGEQYF. Here the CDR3 DNA reads TGTGCCAGCAGCTTAGCGGGCGAGCAGTACTTC.

Worth noting for this clone: The sample carries other DNA sequences with the same CDR3. In DNA form, the CDR3 reads TGTGCCTGGAGTGTAGGAGGTTCTGGAAACACCATATATTTT. This translates into CAWSVGGSGNTIYF. The chain has TRBV30 and TRBJ1-3; D gene unclear. Trimming took 0 bases from V and 1 from J, leaving 7 bases between them. CDR3 size: 14 residues. Germline V CDR1 and CDR2: GTSNPN, SVGIG (reference sequence). The complete variable domain, with remaining parts taken from reference TRBV30 and TRBJ1-3, reads SQTIHQWPATLVQPVGSPLSLECTVEGTSNPNLYWYRQAAGRGLQLLFYSVGIGQISSEVPQNLSASRPQDRQFILSSKKLLLSDSGFYLCAWSVGGSGNTIYFGEGSWLTVV.

The CDR3 protein is CASSQTGLQYGYTF. Written as DNA, the CDR3 is TGTGCCAGCAGCCAGACCGGACTCCAGTATGGCTACACCTTC. This sequence joins TRBV5-6 and TRBJ1-2; D is uncertain. The germline V gene has CDR1 SGHDT and CDR2 YYEEEE. The germline V and J ends were trimmed by 4 bases and 5 bases, with 15 bases remaining between them. The CDR3 has 14 amino acids.

This rearrangement joins TRBV6-6 to TRBJ1-2; the D gene is possibly TRBD1 (5 bases). V dropped 7 bases and J dropped 7 bases, with 16 bases sitting between them. This CDR3 is 13 amino acids long. Germline assignment: CDR1 MNHNY and CDR2 SVGAGI (reference sequence). CDR3 bases: TGTGCCAGCACTGACAGCCTTAAACGTGGCTACACCTTC. Translating it yields CASTDSLKRGYTF.

This chain joins TRBV5-1 and TRBJ2-2; TRBD2 matches 8 bases. The germline V gene encodes CDR1 SGHRS and CDR2 YFSETQ. The CDR3 loop spans 16 amino acids. The V and J ends lost 5 bases and 0 bases, in that order; junction bases with no gene match: 6. CDR3 amino acids: CASSQSGGPNTGELFF. CDR3 in DNA: TGCGCCAGCAGTCAAAGCGGGGGCCCGAACACCGGGGAGCTGTTTTTT.

The rearrangement uses TRBV9 and TRBJ2-5; maybe TRBD2 (5 bases). Deletions cut 0 bases from V and 5 bases from J, with 14 bases between. CDR3 length: 15 residues. The V gene's germline CDR1 is SGDLS and CDR2 YYNGEE. CDR3 amino acids: CASSVVSGRGETQYF. The CDR3 coding sequence is TGTGCCAGCAGCGTAGTTAGTGGCCGAGGGGAGACCCAGTACTTC. The full variable domain, completed using reference TRBV9 and TRBJ2-5, is DSGVTQTPKHLITATGQRVTLRCSPRSGDLSVYWYQQSLDQGLQFLIQYYNGEERAKGNILERFSAQQFPDLHSELNLSSLELGDSALYFCASSVVSGRGETQYFGPGTRLLVL.

The gene calls are TRBV6-5 and TRBJ1-1, with 7 bases identical to TRBD1. The CDR3 contains 14 residues. Germline V gene data show CDR1 as MNHEY and CDR2 as SVGAGI. V lost 7 bases to trimming and J lost 2 bases; unmatched junction nucleotides: 7. The CDR3 DNA follows: TGTGCCAGCAACAAGGGACAGAGTAACACTGAAGCTTTCTTT. Its protein product is CASNKGQSNTEAFF.

This clone was seen a single time. The rearrangement joins TRBV7-2 to TRBJ1-3; D not certain. Germline CDR1 and CDR2: SGHTA and FQGNSA. There are 11 residues in the CDR3. Trimming took 5 bases from V and 8 from J, leaving 7 bases between them. The CDR3 nucleotides are TGTGCCAGCAGCCTGGCCGACACCATATATTTT. Its translation is CASSLADTIYF.